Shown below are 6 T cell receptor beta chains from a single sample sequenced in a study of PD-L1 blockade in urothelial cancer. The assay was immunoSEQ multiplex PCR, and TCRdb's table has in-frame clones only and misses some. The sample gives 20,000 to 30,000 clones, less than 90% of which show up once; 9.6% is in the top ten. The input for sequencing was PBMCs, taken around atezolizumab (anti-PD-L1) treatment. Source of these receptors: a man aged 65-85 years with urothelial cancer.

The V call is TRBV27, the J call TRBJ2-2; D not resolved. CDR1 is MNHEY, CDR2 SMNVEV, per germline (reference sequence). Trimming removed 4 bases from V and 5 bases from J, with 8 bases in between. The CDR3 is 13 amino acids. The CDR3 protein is CASSYSTTGELFF. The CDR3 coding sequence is TGTGCCAGCAGTTACAGTACAACCGGGGAGCTGTTTTTT.

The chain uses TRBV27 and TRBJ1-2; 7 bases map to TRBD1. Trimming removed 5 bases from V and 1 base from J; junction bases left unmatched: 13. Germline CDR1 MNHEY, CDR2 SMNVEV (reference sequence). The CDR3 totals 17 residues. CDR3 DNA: TGTGCCAGCAGTCCATACTTACCGGGACAGATTAACTATGGCTACACCTTC. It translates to CASSPYLPGQINYGYTF.

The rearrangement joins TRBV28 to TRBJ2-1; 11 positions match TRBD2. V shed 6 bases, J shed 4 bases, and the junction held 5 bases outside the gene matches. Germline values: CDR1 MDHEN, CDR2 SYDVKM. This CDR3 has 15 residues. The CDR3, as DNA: TGTGCCAGCAGATCAACTAGCGGGAGTTACAATGAGCAGTTCTTC. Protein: CASRSTSGSYNEQFF.

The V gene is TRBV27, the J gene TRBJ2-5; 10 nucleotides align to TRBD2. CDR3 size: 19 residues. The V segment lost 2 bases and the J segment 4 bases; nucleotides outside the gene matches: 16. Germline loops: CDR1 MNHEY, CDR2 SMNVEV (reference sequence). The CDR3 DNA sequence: TGTGCCAGCAGTTTAGCGCCTCCCCGGCTAGCGGGAGTGCGAGAGACCCAGTACTTC. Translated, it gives CASSLAPPRLAGVRETQYF.

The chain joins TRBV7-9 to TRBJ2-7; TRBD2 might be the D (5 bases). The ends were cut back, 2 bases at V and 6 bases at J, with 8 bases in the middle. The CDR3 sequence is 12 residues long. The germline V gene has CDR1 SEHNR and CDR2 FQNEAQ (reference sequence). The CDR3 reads CASSLWGAEQYF. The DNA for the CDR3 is TGTGCCAGCAGCTTATGGGGAGCCGAGCAGTACTTC.

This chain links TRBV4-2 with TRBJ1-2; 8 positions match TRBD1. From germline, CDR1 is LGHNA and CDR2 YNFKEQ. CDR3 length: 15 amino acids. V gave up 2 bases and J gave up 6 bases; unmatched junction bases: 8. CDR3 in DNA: TGTGCCAGCAGCCAACCACGGACAGGGAAGGATGGCTACACCTTC. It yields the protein CASSQPRTGKDGYTF.